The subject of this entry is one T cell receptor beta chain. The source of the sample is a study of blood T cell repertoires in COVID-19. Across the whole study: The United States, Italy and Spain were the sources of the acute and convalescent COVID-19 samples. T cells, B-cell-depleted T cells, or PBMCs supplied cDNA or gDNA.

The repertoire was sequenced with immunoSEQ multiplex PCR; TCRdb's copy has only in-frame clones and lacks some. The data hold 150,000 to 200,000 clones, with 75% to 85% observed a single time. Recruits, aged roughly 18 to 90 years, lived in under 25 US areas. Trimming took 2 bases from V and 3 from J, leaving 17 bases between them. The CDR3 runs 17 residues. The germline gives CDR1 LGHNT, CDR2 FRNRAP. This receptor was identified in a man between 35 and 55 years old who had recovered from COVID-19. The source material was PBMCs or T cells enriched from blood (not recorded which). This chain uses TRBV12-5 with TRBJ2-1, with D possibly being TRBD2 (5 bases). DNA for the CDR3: TGTGCTAGTGGTTTGTATGAGGCTTGGGAGTACTACAATGAGCAGTTCTTC. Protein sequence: CASGLYEAWEYYNEQFF.